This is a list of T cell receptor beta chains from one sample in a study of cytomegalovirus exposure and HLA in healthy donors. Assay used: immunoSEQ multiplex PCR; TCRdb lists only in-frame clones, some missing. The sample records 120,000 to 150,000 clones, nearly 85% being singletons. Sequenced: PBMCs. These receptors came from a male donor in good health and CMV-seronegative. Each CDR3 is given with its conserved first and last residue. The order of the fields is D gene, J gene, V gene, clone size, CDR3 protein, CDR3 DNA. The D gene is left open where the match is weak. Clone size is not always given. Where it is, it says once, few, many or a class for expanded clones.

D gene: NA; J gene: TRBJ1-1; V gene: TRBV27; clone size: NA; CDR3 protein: CASSTDRRLLAEAFF; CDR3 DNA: TGTGCCAGCAGTACGGACAGACGGCTTCTTGCTGAAGCTTTCTTT
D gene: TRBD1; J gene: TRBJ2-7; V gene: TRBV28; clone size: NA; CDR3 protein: CASSFGPGQGAQYF; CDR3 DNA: TGTGCCAGCAGTTTCGGGCCGGGACAGGGCGCGCAGTACTTC
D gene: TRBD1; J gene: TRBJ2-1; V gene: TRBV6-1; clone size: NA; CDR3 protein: CASRKPDRDGNEQFF; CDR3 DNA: TGTGCCAGCAGGAAACCGGACAGGGATGGCAATGAGCAGTTCTTC
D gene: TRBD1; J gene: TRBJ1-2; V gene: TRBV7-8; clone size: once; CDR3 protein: CASSLNFGTGMSGYTF; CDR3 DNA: TGTGCCAGCAGCTTAAATTTCGGGACAGGGATGAGTGGCTACACCTTC
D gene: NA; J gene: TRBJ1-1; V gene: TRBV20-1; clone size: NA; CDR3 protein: CSAIRQSEAFF; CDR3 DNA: TGCAGTGCTATTAGACAGTCCGAAGCTTTCTTT
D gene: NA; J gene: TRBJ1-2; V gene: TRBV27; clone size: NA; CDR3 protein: CASSPGLSDGGYTF; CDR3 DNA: TGTGCCAGCAGCCCCGGACTCTCGGATGGTGGCTACACCTTC
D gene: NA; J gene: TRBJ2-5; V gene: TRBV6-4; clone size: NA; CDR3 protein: CASSSSSGGQETQYF; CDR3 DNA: TGTGCCAGCAGTTCTTCCAGCGGAGGACAAGAGACCCAGTACTTC
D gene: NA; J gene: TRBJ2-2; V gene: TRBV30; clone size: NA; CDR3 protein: CAWPSGGELFF; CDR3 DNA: TGTGCCTGGCCGAGCGGCGGGGAGCTGTTTTTT
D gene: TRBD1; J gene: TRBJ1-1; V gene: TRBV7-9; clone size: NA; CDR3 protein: CSSSPQGVTEAFF; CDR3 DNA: TGTTCCAGCAGCCCGCAGGGGGTCACTGAAGCTTTCTTT
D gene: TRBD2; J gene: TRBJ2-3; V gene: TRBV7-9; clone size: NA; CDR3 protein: CASSFELAGTDTQYF; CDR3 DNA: TGTGCCAGCAGCTTTGAACTAGCGGGCACAGATACGCAGTATTTT
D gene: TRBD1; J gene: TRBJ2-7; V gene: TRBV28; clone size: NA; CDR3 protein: CASSSGQGYEQYF; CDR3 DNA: TGTGCCAGCAGTTCGGGACAGGGCTACGAGCAGTACTTC
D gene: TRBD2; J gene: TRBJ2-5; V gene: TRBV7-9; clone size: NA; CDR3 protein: CASSLPVSGEGETQYF; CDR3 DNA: TGTGCCAGCAGCTTACCAGTGAGCGGGGAGGGGGAGACCCAGTACTTC
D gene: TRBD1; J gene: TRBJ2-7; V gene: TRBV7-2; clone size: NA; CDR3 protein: CASSAEPGQIYEQYF; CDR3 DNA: TGTGCCAGCAGCGCTGAACCGGGACAGATCTACGAGCAGTACTTC
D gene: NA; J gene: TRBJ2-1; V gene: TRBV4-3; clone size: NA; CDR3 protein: CASSREAGTSYNEQFF; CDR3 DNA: TGCGCCAGCAGCCGAGAAGCCGGGACTTCGTACAATGAGCAGTTCTTC
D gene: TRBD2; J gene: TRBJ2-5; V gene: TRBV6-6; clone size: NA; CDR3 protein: CASLGDVAGVDQTQYF; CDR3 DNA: TGTGCCAGCCTGGGTGATGTGGCGGGGGTTGATCAGACCCAGTACTTC
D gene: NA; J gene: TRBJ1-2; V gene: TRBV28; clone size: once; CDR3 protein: CASSLPSERVNYGYTF; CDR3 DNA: TGTGCCAGCAGTTTACCCTCGGAGAGGGTCAACTATGGCTACACCTTC
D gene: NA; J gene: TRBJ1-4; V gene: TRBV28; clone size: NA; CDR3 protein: CASSPDSRGEKLFF; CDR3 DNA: TGTGCCAGCAGTCCGGACAGTCGGGGCGAAAAACTGTTTTTT
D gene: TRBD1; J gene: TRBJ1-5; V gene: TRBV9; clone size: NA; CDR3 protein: CASSAGTASNQPQHF; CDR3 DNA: TGTGCCAGCAGCGCCGGGACAGCCAGTAATCAGCCCCAGCATTTT
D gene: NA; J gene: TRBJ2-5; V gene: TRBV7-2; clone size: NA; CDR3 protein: CASSGHREKYQETQYF; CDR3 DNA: TGTGCCAGCAGCGGGCACCGGGAGAAGTACCAAGAGACCCAGTACTTC
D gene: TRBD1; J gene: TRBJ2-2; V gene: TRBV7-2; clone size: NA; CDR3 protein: CASSPDRANTGELFF; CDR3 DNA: TGTGCCAGCAGCCCCGACAGGGCGAACACCGGGGAGCTGTTTTTT
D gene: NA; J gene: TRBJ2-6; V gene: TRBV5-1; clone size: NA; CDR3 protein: CASSISSGANVLTF; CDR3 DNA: TGCGCCAGCAGTATCAGCTCTGGGGCCAACGTCCTGACTTTC
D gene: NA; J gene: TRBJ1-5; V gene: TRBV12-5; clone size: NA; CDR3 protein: CASGLGDTSNQPQHF; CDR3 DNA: TGTGCTAGTGGTTTGGGGGACACCAGCAATCAGCCCCAGCATTTT
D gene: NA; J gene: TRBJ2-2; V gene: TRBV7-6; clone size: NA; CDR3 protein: CASSLRRQGNTGELFF; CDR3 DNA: TGTGCCAGCAGTCTGCGGCGGCAGGGGAACACCGGGGAGCTGTTTTTT
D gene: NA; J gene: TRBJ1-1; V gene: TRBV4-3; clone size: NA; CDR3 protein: CASSQEAPGTEAFF; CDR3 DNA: TGCGCCAGCAGCCAAGAGGCCCCGGGGACTGAAGCTTTCTTT
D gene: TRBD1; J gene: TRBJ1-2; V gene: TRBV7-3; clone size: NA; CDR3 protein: CASSLGYRGDYGYTF; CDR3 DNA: TGTGCCAGCAGCTTAGGATACAGGGGTGACTATGGCTACACCTTC
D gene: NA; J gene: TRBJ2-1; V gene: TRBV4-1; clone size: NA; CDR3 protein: CASSQESLSSYNEQFF; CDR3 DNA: TGCGCCAGCAGCCAAGAGAGTTTAAGCTCCTACAATGAGCAGTTCTTC
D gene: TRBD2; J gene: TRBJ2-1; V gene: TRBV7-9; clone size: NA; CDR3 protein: CASSLAAGGPRDEQFF; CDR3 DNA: TGTGCCAGCAGCTTAGCAGCGGGAGGGCCTAGGGATGAGCAGTTCTTC
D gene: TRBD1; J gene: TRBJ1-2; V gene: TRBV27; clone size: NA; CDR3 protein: CASSLGTGGGYTF; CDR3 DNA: TGTGCCAGCAGTTTAGGGACAGGGGGTGGCTACACCTTC
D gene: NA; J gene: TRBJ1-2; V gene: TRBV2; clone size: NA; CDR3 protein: CASKEGTEGYTF; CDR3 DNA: TGTGCCAGCAAGGAGGGGACGGAGGGCTACACCTTC
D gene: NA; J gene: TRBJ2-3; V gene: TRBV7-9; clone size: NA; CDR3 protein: CASSPRVGRYTDTQYF; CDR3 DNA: TGTGCCAGCAGCCCGAGAGTCGGGAGATACACAGATACGCAGTATTTT
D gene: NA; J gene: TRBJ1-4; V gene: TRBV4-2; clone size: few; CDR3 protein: CATSSQDSTNEKLFF; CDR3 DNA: TGTGCCACCTCAAGCCAGGATTCTACTAATGAAAAACTGTTTTTT
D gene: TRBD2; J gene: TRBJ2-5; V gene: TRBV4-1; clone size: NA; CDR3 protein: CASSQARTSGTSQETQYF; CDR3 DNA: TGCGCCAGCAGCCAAGCCAGGACTAGCGGAACCTCCCAAGAGACCCAGTACTTC
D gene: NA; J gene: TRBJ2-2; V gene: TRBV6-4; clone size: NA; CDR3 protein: CASSIQRNTGELFF; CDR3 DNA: TGTGCCAGCAGTATACAGAGAAACACCGGGGAGCTGTTTTTT
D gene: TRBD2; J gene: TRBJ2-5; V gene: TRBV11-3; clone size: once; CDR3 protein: CASSSRGGEWETQYF; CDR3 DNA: TGTGCCAGCAGCTCCCGGGGGGGCGAGTGGGAGACCCAGTACTTC
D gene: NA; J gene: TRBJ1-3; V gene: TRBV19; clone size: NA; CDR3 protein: CASSIGSSGNTIYF; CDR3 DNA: TGTGCCAGTAGTATCGGGAGCTCTGGAAACACCATATATTTT
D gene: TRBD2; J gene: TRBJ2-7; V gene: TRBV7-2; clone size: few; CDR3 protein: CASSFSSGGPYEQYF; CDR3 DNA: TGTGCCAGCAGCTTTTCTAGCGGGGGGCCCTACGAGCAGTACTTC
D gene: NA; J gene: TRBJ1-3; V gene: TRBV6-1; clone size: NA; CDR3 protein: CASSVVEPRSGNTIYF; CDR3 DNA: TGTGCCAGCAGTGTTGTGGAGCCGCGCTCTGGAAACACCATATATTTT
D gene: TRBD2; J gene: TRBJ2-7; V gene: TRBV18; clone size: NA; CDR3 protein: CASSRGTSSEQYF; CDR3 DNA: TGTGCCAGCTCACGTGGGACTAGTAGTGAGCAGTACTTC
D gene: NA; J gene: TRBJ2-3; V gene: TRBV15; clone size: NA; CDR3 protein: CATSRGRDTDTQYF; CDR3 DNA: TGTGCCACCAGCAGAGGACGGGACACAGATACGCAGTATTTT
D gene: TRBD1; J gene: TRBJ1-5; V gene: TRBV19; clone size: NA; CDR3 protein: CARRTGGTGEHDSNQPQHF; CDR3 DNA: TGTGCCAGGCGGACAGGGGGCACCGGCGAACATGATAGCAATCAGCCCCAGCATTTT
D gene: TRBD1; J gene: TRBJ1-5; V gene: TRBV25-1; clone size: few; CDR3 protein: CARGTGGAWYSNQPQHF; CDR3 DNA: TGTGCCAGGGGGACAGGGGGCGCTTGGTATAGCAATCAGCCCCAGCATTTT